There are a few counts of the clone carrying this T cell receptor (beta chain). Its antigen is still unknown. The sample comes from a study of identical twins. General study results and limits: Twin sharing of out-of-frame TCR alpha was underestimated by models in monozygotic pairs.

From the 5' RACE reads, TCRdb called clonotypes with MiXCR, one entry per CDR3 protein. The sample has under 250,000 distinct CDR3 sequences, roughly 7.5% seen once. The CDR3 spans 14 residues. Per the germline V gene, CDR1 is SGHTA and CDR2 is FQGTGA. Trimming shortened V by 1 base and J by 7 bases, and 10 bases separated the two germline ends. The sample also formed part of further work on yellow fever vaccine responses in identical twins.

The source material was memory (CD45RO+) T cells sorted from blood. The clonotype was recovered from a woman under 30 in good health. This chain connects TRBV7-3 to TRBJ2-2; weak D call: TRBD1 (6 bases). The CDR3 region is CASSLIGGSGELFF. The CDR3 DNA reads TGTGCCAGCAGCTTAATAGGGGGTAGCGGGGAGCTGTTTTTT.